Listed here are 5 T cell receptor beta chains from one sample, sequenced in a study of T-cell memory formation after mild COVID-19. Each CDR3 protein is one row after TCRdb ran MiXCR on the 5' RACE reads. The sample has about 470,000 distinct CDR3 sequences, around a sixth seen once. The sample comprised PBMCs or a T cell subset sorted from them (not recorded which). These receptors originate from an adult woman who had mild COVID-19 (a few samples of this study predate the infection). Cell type and time point are not known.

The J gene is TRBJ2-6, the V gene TRBV5-1; D not certain. The CDR3 has 18 amino acids. Trimming left V 0 bases short and J 0 bases short, with 13 bases between. CDR1 SGHRS and CDR2 YFSETQ come from the germline V gene. The CDR3 DNA sequence: TGCGCCAGCAGCTTGGCCGGGTTGGTGCTCTCTGGGGCCAACGTCCTGACTTTC. It yields the protein CASSLAGLVLSGANVLTF.

There are a few counts of this clonotype. The chain is built from TRBV24-1 and TRBJ1-2; 8 bases match TRBD1. Germline-derived CDR1 and CDR2 are KGHDR and SFDVKD. The V and J ends lost 5 bases and 8 bases, in that order; junction bases with no gene match: 9. This CDR3 contains 14 residues. This CDR3 is CATSGPTGAQGYTF. CDR3 bases: TGTGCCACCAGTGGCCCGACAGGGGCCCAGGGCTACACCTTC.

The CDR3 here is CASSYGGNNVLTF. CDR3 nucleotides: TGTGCCAGCAGTTATGGCGGGAACAACGTCCTGACTTTC. This rearrangement joins TRBV6-5 to TRBJ2-6; tentative D call: TRBD2 (6 bases). Germline CDR1 and CDR2: MNHEY and SVGAGI. There are 13 residues in the CDR3. With 3 bases removed from V and 9 bases from J, the gap between germline ends came to 9 bases.

J is TRBJ1-4 and V is TRBV5-8, with 9 bases lining up with TRBD1. CDR3 length: 16 amino acids. V lost 4 bases to trimming and J lost 6 bases; unmatched junction nucleotides: 10. The germline V gene has CDR1 SGHTS and CDR2 YDEGEE. The DNA of the CDR3 is TGTGCCAGCAGCCGAGCGACCGGGACAGGGTATGAAAAACTGTTTTTT. Protein: CASSRATGTGYEKLFF.

This rearrangement joins TRBV7-3 to TRBJ2-3, with 13 bases lining up with TRBD2. The junction had 7 bases not matched to a gene; V was cut back by 6 bases and J by 4 bases. The CDR3 is 16 amino acids. CDR1 SGHTA and CDR2 FQGTGA come from the germline V gene. CDR3 in amino acids: CASRQLAGGPADTQYF. CDR3 nucleotide sequence: TGTGCCAGCAGGCAACTAGCGGGGGGGCCGGCAGATACGCAGTATTTT. The entire variable domain, with the rest obtained from reference TRBV7-3 and TRBJ2-3, is as follows: GAGVSQTPSNKVTEKGKYVELRCDPISGHTALYWYRQSLGQGPEFLIYFQGTGAADDSGLPNDRFFAVRPEGSVSTLKIQRTERGDSAVYLCASRQLAGGPADTQYFGPGTRLTVL.